Following are 19 T cell receptor beta chains from one sample sequenced in a study of Tregs in tolerant kidney transplant recipients. Recipients received nonmyeloablative bone marrow transplants from related graft donors, with transient mixed chimerism. TCRdb's copy holds only in-frame clones and misses some; the assay was immunoSEQ multiplex PCR. This sample lists about 6,300 clones; its ten largest clones have less than 7%. The specimen was CD4+ T cells from blood (PBMCs), collected 6 months after the transplant. Receptor source: a human patient who received a combined kidney and bone marrow transplant. These T cells may partly come from the graft donor.

Note on this clone: With the read ending 3 residues before the CDR3 end, the germline J gene is used to fill in that end. The chain carries TRBV6-2 or TRBV6-3 and TRBJ1-5; D not certain. There are 12 residues in the CDR3. Germline V lookup: CDR1 MNHEY, CDR2 SVGEGT. Trimming removed 0 bases from V and 9 bases from J, with 6 bases in between. CDR3 region: CASSYSYGPQHF. CDR3 bases read: TGTGCCAGCAGTTACTCCTATGGGCCC.

Comment on this clone: The CDR3 end is not reached by the read, which stops 3 residues before it; the germline J gene fills it in. The rearrangement joins TRBV7-2 to TRBJ1-2; tentatively, D is TRBD1 (5 bases). Trimming cost V 4 bases and J 7 bases, with 16 bases left between them. This CDR3 is built from 14 residues. The germline CDR1 and CDR2 sequences are SGHTA and FQGNSA. The CDR3 loop is CASSYPDGGVGYTF. The part of the CDR3 DNA that was read is TGTGCCAGCAGCTACCCAGACGGGGGAGTTGGC. Filled out from reference TRBV7-2 and TRBJ1-2, the complete variable domain reads GAGVSQSPSNKVTEKGKDVELRCDPISGHTALYWYRQSLGQGLEFLIYFQGNSAPDKSGLPSDRFSAERTGGSVSTLTIQRTQQEDSAVYLCASSYPDGGVGYTFGSGTRLTVV.

The CDR3 reads CASRAGGLETQYF. The part of the CDR3 DNA that was read is TGCGCCAGCAGGGCAGGGGGCTTGGAGACC. The chain has TRBV10-2 and TRBJ2-5; TRBD1 agrees at 8 bases. The sequence runs out 3 residues before the end of the CDR3; the remainder is reconstructed from the germline J gene. The CDR3 totals 13 residues. The V gene's germline CDR1 is WSHSY and CDR2 SAAADI. The V gene end was trimmed by 6 bases and the J gene end by 5 bases; junction bases not matched to a gene: 5.

On this clone itself: From the germline J gene comes the end of the CDR3, since the read stops 3 residues before it. The chain is built from TRBV6-2 or TRBV6-3 and TRBJ2-2; TRBD1 is a possible D gene (5 bases). The CDR3 spans 14 residues. Trimming removed 7 bases at V and 3 bases at J, with 12 bases between. Germline V gene data show CDR1 as MNHEY and CDR2 as SVGEGT. The part of the CDR3 DNA that was read is TGTGCCAGCAAAACACAGGATGACACCGGGGAG. Translating gives CASKTQDDTGE. Given in full, the CDR3 is CASKTQDDTGELFF.

Frequency places this clone as medium-sized. The covered CDR3 bases are TGTGCCAGTACTAACAGCAATCAGCCC. Its protein product is CASTNSNQP. The full CDR3 is CASTNSNQPQHF. The chain has TRBV19 and TRBJ1-5; D call uncertain. Read coverage stops 3 residues before the CDR3 terminus; the germline J gene supplies the remainder. The CDR3 totals 12 residues. Deletions cut 7 bases from V and 1 base from J, with 5 bases between. The germline V gene has CDR1 LNHDA and CDR2 SQIVND (reference sequence). The complete variable domain, with remaining parts taken from reference TRBV19 and TRBJ1-5, reads DGGITQSPKYLFRKEGQNVTLSCEQNLNHDAMYWYRQDPGQGLRLIYYSQIVNDFQKGDIAEGYSVSREKKESFPLTVTSAQKNPTAFYLCASTNSNQPQHFGDGTRLSIL.

Remarks on this clone: One junction end disagrees with the germline gene, perhaps due to a read error. The CDR3 end lies 3 residues beyond the end of the read and is filled in from the germline J gene. The sample contains more than one DNA sequence encoding this CDR3. The rearrangement joins TRBV19 to TRBJ2-1; 10 nucleotides agree with TRBD2. The length of the CDR3 is 14 residues. Germline loops: CDR1 LNHDA, CDR2 SQIVND (reference sequence). Incomplete CDR3 DNA: TGTGCTAGTAGGAAGCGGGAGGGGTACAATGAG. It is translated as CASRKREGYNE. The full CDR3 sequence reads CASRKREGYNEQFF.

As to this clone: The read gets to within 3 residues of the CDR3 end, and the germline J gene fills in the rest. The chain is built from TRBV20-1 and TRBJ2-7; TRBD2 matches 7 bases. CDR3 length: 13 amino acids. CDR1 DFQATT and CDR2 SNEGSKA come from the germline V gene (reference sequence). After removal of 5 bases from V and 5 bases from J, the junction contained 9 bases not matched to a gene. The CDR3 sequence: CSAGQRESDEQYF. The part of the CDR3 DNA that was read is TGCAGTGCTGGCCAGCGGGAATCGGACGAG.

A word on this clone: The CDR3 is cut off 3 residues early in the read; its end comes from the germline J gene. V and J are TRBV7-3 and TRBJ1-1; D remains unclear. The germline CDR1 and CDR2 sequences are SGHTA and FQGTGA. This CDR3 has 13 residues. The V end was cut by 4 bases, the J end by 3 bases, with 9 bases between. CDR3 DNA, as far as it was read: TGTGCCAGCAGCTCAACACTTCACACTGAA. Translated, it gives CASSSTLHTE. The entire CDR3 sequence reads CASSSTLHTEAFF. Filled out from reference TRBV7-3 and TRBJ1-1, the complete variable domain reads GAGVSQTPSNKVTEKGKYVELRCDPISGHTALYWYRQSLGQGPEFLIYFQGTGAADDSGLPNDRFFAVRPEGSVSTLKIQRTERGDSAVYLCASSSTLHTEAFFGQGTRLTVV.

About this clone itself: Read coverage stops 3 residues before the CDR3 terminus; the germline J gene supplies the remainder. The chain uses TRBV5-3 and TRBJ1-4, with a possible D match to TRBD1 (6 bases). TRBV5-3 is filed as an ORF, its function uncertain. Trimming cost V 0 bases and J 7 bases, with 16 bases left between them. CDR3 length: 16 residues. CDR3 bases read: TGTGCCAGAAGCTTGGTTAAGGCAGGGGTTACTGAAAAA. It encodes CARSLVKAGVTEK. The full CDR3 is CARSLVKAGVTEKLFF.

The CDR3 sequence is CSAIGGAGANVLTF. The DNA read from the CDR3 is TGCAGTGCTATAGGGGGGGCTGGGGCCAACGTC. The rearrangement joins TRBV20-1 to TRBJ2-6, with D possibly matching TRBD2 (7 bases). The CDR3 extends 3 residues past the end of the read, so its final part is completed from the germline J gene. This CDR3 comprises 14 residues. The germline V gene encodes CDR1 DFQATT and CDR2 SNEGSKA (reference sequence). V was clipped by 4 bases and J by 2 bases, with 9 bases between them.

Comment on this clone: The CDR3 end falls 3 residues outside the read, so it is completed with the germline J gene. This chain uses TRBV20-1 with TRBJ2-3; D perhaps matches TRBD1 (5 bases). V gave up 3 bases and J gave up 2 bases, with 15 bases separating them. Germline V gene sequence: CDR1 DFQATT, CDR2 SNEGSKA (reference sequence). The CDR3 spans 15 residues. The sequenced part of the CDR3 DNA is TGCAGTGCTAGGGGCCTGGGGCAGGTCACAGATACG. It codes for CSARGLGQVTDT. The CDR3 as a whole reads CSARGLGQVTDTQYF.

With respect to this clone: The read ends 3 residues before the CDR3 terminus; that terminus is restored from the germline J gene. This sequence joins TRBV12-3 or TRBV12-4 and TRBJ1-2; 7 bases fit TRBD1. The ends lost 6 bases at V and 6 bases at J; junction bases unmatched: 13. The CDR3 is 15 amino acids. The CDR3 DNA, read in part, is TGTGCCAGCAGGCCCTCTACAGGGGTGGTCCATGGC. Encoded protein: CASRPSTGVVHG. The full CDR3 reads CASRPSTGVVHGYTF.

This clone counts as medium-sized by frequency. Coverage ceases 3 residues before the CDR3 finishes, and the germline J gene fills in the end. The V gene is TRBV18, the J gene TRBJ1-1, with 8 bases aligning to TRBD1. V lost 3 bases to trimming and J lost 3 bases; unmatched junction nucleotides: 3. CDR1 is KGHSH, CDR2 LQKENI, per germline. The CDR3 has 14 amino acids. The CDR3 sequence is CASSPVTGDTEAFF. CDR3 DNA, as far as it was read: TGTGCCAGCTCACCTGTGACAGGGGACACTGAA.

Turning to this clone: The sequence runs out 3 residues before the end of the CDR3; the remainder is reconstructed from the germline J gene. The rearrangement links TRBV5-4 to TRBJ1-4; no clear D. CDR3 length: 13 residues. Germline V gives CDR1 SGHNT, CDR2 YYREEE (reference sequence). Deletions cut 7 bases from V and 1 base from J, with 8 bases between. The CDR3 loop reads CASQVGTNEKLFF. The CDR3 bases that were read are TGTGCCAGCCAGGTGGGAACTAATGAAAAA.

With regard to this clone: Sequencing ends 3 residues short of the CDR3 end; the germline J gene provides the rest. The chain uses TRBV7-9 and TRBJ2-7; tentatively, D is TRBD2 (5 bases). V lost 4 bases, J lost 6 bases, and 16 bases lay in between. The CDR3 runs to 14 residues. Germline CDR1 SEHNR, CDR2 FQNEAQ (reference sequence). The part of the CDR3 DNA that was read is TGTGCCAGCAGCTCCTCCCTAGTCGGAGGCGAG. Its translation: CASSSSLVGGE. The entire CDR3 reads CASSSSLVGGEQYF.

Turning to this clone: The CDR3 end falls 3 residues outside the read, so it is completed with the germline J gene. This chain uses TRBV4-1 with TRBJ1-1; D unclear. The V and J ends lost 3 bases and 3 bases respectively, with 5 bases between them. The CDR3 is made up of 12 amino acids. The germline V gene encodes CDR1 MGHRA and CDR2 YSYEKL. The CDR3 loop is CASSHRDTEAFF. The sequenced CDR3 bases are TGCGCCAGCAGCCACCGGGACACTGAA.

About this clone: The read comes to an end 3 residues before the CDR3 does, leaving the germline J gene to fill in the end. This chain connects TRBV20-1 to TRBJ2-7, with D perhaps matching TRBD1 (6 bases). CDR3 length equals 14 residues. V gave up 1 base and J gave up 3 bases, with 13 bases separating them. The V gene's germline CDR1 is DFQATT and CDR2 SNEGSKA (reference sequence). The sequenced CDR3 bases are TGCAGTGCTAGAGGTAGGGGGTTGAACTACGAG. It yields the protein CSARGRGLNYE. The CDR3 in its entirety is CSARGRGLNYEQYF.

About this clone itself: Sequencing ends 3 residues short of the CDR3 end; the germline J gene provides the rest. This chain links TRBV20-1 with TRBJ2-2, with a weak D call TRBD2 (6 bases). Trimming cost V 2 bases and J 4 bases, with 11 bases left between them. CDR3 length equals 14 residues. Germline values: CDR1 DFQATT, CDR2 SNEGSKA (reference sequence). CDR3 bases read: TGCAGTGCTAGATACCCGCGGGGCACCGGGGAG. Its translation is CSARYPRGTGE. In full, the CDR3 is CSARYPRGTGELFF.

This clone is called medium-sized based on its frequency. The part of the CDR3 DNA that was read is TGCAGCGTCGACCTCGGGACTAGCCTCGACACAGATACG. It encodes CSVDLGTSLDTDT. The complete CDR3 sequence is CSVDLGTSLDTDTQYF. V gene TRBV29-1 combines with J gene TRBJ2-3, with 9 nucleotides matching TRBD2. The read gets to within 3 residues of the CDR3 end, and the germline J gene fills in the rest. From germline, CDR1 is SQVTM and CDR2 ANQGSEA. The V and J ends lost 6 bases and 2 bases, in that order; junction bases with no gene match: 12. The CDR3 runs to 16 residues.